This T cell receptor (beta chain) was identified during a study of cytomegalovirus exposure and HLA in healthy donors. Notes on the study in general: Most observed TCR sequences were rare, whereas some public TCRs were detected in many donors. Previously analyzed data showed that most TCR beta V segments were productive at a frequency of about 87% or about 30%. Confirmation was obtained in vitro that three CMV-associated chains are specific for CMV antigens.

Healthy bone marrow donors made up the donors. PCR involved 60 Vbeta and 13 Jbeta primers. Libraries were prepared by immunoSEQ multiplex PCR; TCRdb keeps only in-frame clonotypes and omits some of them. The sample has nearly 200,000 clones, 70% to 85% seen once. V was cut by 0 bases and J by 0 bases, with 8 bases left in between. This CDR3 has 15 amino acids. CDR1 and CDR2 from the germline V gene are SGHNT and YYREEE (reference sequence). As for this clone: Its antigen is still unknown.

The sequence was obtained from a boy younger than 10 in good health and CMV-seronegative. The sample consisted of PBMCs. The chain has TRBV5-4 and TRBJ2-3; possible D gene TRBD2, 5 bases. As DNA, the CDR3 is TGTGCCAGCAGCTTGGCGGGGTTAAGCACAGATACGCAGTATTTT. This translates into CASSLAGLSTDTQYF.